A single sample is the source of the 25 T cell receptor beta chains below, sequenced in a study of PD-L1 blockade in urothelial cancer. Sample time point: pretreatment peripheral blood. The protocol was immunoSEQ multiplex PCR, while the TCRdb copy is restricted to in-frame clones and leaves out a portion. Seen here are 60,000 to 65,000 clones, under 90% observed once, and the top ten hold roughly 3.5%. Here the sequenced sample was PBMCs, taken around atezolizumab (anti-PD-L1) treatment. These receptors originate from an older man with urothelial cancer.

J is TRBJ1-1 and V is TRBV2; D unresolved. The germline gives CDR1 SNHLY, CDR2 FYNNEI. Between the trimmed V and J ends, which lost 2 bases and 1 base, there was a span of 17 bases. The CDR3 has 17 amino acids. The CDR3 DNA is TGTGCCAGCAGTGAAATTTTTTTTGGGAGCTCGAACACTGAAGCTTTCTTT. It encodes CASSEIFFGSSNTEAFF.

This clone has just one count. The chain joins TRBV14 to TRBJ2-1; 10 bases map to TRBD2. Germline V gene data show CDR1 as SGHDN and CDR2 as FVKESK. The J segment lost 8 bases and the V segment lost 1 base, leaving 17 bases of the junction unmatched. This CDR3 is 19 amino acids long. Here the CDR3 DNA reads TGTGCCAGCAGCCAAGGATGGGGTCCTGTAGCGGGAGGATTTGATGAGCAGTTCTTC. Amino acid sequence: CASSQGWGPVAGGFDEQFF. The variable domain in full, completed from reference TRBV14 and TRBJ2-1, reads EAGVTQFPSHSVIEKGQTVTLRCDPISGHDNLYWYRRVMGKEIKFLLHFVKESKQDESGMPNNRFLAERTGGTYSTLKVQPAELEDSGVYFCASSQGWGPVAGGFDEQFFGPGTRLTVL.

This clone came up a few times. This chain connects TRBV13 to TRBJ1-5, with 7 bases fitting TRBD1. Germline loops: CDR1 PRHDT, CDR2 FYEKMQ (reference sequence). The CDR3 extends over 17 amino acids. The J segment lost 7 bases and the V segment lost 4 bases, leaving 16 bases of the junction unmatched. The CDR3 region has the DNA TGTGCCAGCAGCTCCGGGCCACGGAGGGGGCTTGGACAGCCCCAGCATTTT. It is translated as CASSSGPRRGLGQPQHF.

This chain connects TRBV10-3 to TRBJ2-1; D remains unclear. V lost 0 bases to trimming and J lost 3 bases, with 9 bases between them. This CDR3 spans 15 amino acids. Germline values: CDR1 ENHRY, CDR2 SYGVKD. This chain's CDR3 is CAISESLEDYNEQFF. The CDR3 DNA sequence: TGTGCCATCAGTGAGTCGCTAGAAGACTACAATGAGCAGTTCTTC.

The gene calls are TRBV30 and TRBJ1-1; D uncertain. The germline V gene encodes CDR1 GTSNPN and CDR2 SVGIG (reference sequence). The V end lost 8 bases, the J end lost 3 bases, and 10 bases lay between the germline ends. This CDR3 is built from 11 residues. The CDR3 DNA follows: TGTGCCACCAATTCGGACACTGAAGCTTTCTTT. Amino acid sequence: CATNSDTEAFF.

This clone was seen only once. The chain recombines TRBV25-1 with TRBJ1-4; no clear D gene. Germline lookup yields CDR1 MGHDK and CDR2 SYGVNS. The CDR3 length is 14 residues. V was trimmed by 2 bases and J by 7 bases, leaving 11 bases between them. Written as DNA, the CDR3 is TGTGCCAGCAGTGAACGAGGGAAAACTGAAAAACTGTTTTTT. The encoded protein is CASSERGKTEKLFF.

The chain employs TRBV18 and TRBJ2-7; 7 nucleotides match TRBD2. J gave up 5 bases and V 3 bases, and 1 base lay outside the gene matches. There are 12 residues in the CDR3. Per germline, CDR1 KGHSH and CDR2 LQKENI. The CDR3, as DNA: TGTGCCAGCTCACCGGGAGGGGACGAGCAGTACTTC. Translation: CASSPGGDEQYF.

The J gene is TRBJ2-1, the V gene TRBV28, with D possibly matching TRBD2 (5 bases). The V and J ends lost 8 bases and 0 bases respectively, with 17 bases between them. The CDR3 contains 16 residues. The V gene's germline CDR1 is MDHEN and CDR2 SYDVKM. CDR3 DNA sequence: TGTGCCAGCCGCACGACTCTAGCTCGCTCCTACAATGAGCAGTTCTTC. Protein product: CASRTTLARSYNEQFF.

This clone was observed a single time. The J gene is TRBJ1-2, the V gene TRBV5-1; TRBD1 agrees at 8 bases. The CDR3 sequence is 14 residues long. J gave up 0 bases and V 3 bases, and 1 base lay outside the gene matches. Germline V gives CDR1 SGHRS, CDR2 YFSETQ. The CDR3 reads CASSSGQANYGYTF. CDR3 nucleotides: TGCGCCAGCAGCTCGGGACAGGCTAACTATGGCTACACCTTC.

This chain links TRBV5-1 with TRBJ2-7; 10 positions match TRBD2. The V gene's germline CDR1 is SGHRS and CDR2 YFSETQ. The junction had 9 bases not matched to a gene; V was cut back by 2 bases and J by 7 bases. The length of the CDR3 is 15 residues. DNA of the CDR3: TGCGCCAGCAGCTTAGAAGCGGGAGGGACTGGTGAGCAGTACTTC. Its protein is CASSLEAGGTGEQYF.

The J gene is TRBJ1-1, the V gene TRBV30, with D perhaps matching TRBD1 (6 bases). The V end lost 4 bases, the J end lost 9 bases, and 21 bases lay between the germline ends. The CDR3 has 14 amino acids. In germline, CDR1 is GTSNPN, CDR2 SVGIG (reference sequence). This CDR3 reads CAWTLSGGSTKAFF. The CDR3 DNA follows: TGTGCCTGGACCCTCTCGGGGGGCAGTACTAAAGCTTTCTTT.

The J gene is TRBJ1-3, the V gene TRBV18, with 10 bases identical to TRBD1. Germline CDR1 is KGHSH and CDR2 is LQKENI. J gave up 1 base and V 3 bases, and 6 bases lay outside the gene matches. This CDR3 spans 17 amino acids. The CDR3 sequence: CASSPPGQGISGNTIYF. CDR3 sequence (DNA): TGTGCCAGCTCACCGCCGGGACAGGGGATTTCTGGAAACACCATATATTTT.

The CDR3, as DNA: TGTGCCAGCTCGCTCATGCCAGTAAAGAACACCGGGGAGCTGTTTTTT. Translating it yields CASSLMPVKNTGELFF. J is TRBJ2-2 and V is TRBV18; D not certain. V was pared by 6 bases and J by 1 base, with 15 bases between. The length of the CDR3 is 16 residues. Germline assignment: CDR1 KGHSH and CDR2 LQKENI.

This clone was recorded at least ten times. In nucleotides, the CDR3 is TGCGCCAGCAGCTTGGGTTTCGGGACAGCCAGATCCCAGTACTTC. It encodes CASSLGFGTARSQYF. The V call is TRBV5-1, the J call TRBJ2-5; 7 bases map to TRBD1. In germline, CDR1 is SGHRS, CDR2 YFSETQ. This CDR3 has 15 residues. J gave up 9 bases and V 0 bases, and 11 bases lay outside the gene matches.

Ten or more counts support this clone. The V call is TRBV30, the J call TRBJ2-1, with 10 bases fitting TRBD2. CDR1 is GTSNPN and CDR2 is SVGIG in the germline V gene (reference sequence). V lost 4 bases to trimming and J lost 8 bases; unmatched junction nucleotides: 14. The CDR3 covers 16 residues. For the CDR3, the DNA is TGTGCCTGGACCGACGTCGAGCGGGAGGGCCTGGATGAGCAGTTCTTC. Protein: CAWTDVEREGLDEQFF. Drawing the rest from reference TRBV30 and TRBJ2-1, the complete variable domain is SQTIHQWPATLVQPVGSPLSLECTVEGTSNPNLYWYRQAAGRGLQLLFYSVGIGQISSEVPQNLSASRPQDRQFILSSKKLLLSDSGFYLCAWTDVEREGLDEQFFGPGTRLTVL.

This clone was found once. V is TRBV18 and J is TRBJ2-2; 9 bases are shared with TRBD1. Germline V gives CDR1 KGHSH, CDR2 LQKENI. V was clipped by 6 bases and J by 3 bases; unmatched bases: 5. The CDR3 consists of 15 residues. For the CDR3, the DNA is TGTGCCAGCTCCGAGGGACAGGGAGACACCGGGGAGCTGTTTTTT. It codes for CASSEGQGDTGELFF. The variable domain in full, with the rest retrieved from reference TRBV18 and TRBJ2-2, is NAGVMQNPRHLVRRRGQEARLRCSPMKGHSHVYWYRQLPEEGLKFMVYLQKENIIDESGMPKERFSAEFPKEGPSILRIQQVVRGDSAAYFCASSEGQGDTGELFFGEGSRLTVL.

CDR3 DNA: TGTGCCAGCAGCCCCCGACAGTTGAACACTGAAGCTTTCTTT. It translates to CASSPRQLNTEAFF. The J gene is TRBJ1-1, the V gene TRBV7-2, with D possibly being TRBD1 (5 bases). Germline V gene sequence: CDR1 SGHTA, CDR2 FQGNSA. This CDR3 region has 14 residues. V lost 5 bases and J 0 bases, leaving 10 bases between the germline ends.

DNA for the CDR3: TGTGCCAGCTCACCGTTAGGGACTAGCGGATCCTACAATGAGCAGTTCTTC. Its protein product is CASSPLGTSGSYNEQFF. The chain joins TRBV18 to TRBJ2-1; 11 bases are a match to TRBD2. After removal of 3 bases from V and 1 base from J, the junction contained 5 bases not matched to a gene. CDR1 is KGHSH, CDR2 LQKENI, per germline. CDR3 length: 17 amino acids.

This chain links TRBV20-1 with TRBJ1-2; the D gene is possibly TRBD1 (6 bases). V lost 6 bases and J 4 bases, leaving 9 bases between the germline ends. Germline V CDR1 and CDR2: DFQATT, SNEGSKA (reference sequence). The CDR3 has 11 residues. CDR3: CSALQGYGYTF. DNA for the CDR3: TGCAGTGCCTTACAGGGCTATGGCTACACCTTC.

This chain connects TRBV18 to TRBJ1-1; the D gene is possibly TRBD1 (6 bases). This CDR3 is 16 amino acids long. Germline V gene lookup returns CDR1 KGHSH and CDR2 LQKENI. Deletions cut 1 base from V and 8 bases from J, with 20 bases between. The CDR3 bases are TGTGCCAGCTCACCACGTCAATCTTATGGACAGCTCGAAGCTTTCTTT. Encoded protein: CASSPRQSYGQLEAFF. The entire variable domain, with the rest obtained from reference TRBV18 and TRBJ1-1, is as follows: NAGVMQNPRHLVRRRGQEARLRCSPMKGHSHVYWYRQLPEEGLKFMVYLQKENIIDESGMPKERFSAEFPKEGPSILRIQQVVRGDSAAYFCASSPRQSYGQLEAFFGQGTRLTVV.

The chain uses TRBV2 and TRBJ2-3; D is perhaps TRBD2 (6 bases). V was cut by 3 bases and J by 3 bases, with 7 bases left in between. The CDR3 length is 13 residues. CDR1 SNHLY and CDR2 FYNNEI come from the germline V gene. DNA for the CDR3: TGTGCCAGCAGTGAGGAGGGTACAGATACGCAGTATTTT. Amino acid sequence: CASSEEGTDTQYF.

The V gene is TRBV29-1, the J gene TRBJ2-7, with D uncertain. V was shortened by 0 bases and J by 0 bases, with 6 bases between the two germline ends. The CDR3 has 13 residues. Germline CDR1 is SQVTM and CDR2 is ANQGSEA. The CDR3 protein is CSVEDPGSYEQYF. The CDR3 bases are TGCAGCGTTGAAGATCCGGGCTCCTACGAGCAGTACTTC.

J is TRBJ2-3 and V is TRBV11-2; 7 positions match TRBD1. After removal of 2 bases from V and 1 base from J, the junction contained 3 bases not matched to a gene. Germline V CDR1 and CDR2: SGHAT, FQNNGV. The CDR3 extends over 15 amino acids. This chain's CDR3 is CASSLNQGGTDTQYF. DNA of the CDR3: TGTGCCAGCAGCTTAAACCAGGGGGGCACAGATACGCAGTATTTT.

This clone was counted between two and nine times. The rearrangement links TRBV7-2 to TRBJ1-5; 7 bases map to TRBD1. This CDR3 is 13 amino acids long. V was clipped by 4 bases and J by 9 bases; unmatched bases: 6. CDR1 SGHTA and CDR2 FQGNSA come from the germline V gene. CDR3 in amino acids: CASSWDSPGPQHF. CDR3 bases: TGTGCCAGCAGCTGGGACAGTCCGGGGCCCCAGCATTTT. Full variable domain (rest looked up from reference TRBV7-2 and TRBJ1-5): GAGVSQSPSNKVTEKGKDVELRCDPISGHTALYWYRQSLGQGLEFLIYFQGNSAPDKSGLPSDRFSAERTGGSVSTLTIQRTQQEDSAVYLCASSWDSPGPQHFGDGTRLSIL.

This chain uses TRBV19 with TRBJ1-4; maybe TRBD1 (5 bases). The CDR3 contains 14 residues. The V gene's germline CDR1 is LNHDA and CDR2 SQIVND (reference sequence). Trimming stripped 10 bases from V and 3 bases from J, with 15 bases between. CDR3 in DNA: TGTGCCACCCGATTGGGGCCTGCTAATGAAAAACTGTTTTTT. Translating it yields CATRLGPANEKLFF.